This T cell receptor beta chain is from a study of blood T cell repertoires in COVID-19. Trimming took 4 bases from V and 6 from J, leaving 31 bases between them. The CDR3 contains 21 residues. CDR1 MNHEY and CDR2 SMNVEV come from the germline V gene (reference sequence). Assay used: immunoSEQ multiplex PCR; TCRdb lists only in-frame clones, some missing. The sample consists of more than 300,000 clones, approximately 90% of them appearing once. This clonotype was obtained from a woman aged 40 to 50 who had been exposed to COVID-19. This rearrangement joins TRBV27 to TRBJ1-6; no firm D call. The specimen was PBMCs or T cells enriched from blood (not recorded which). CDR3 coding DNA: TGTGCCAGCAGTTCACCTTTAAGGATAGGAAACCGGGATAGAATTAATTCACCCCTCCACTTT. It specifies CASSSPLRIGNRDRINSPLHF.